One sample yielded the 14 T cell receptor beta chains listed below, sequenced in a study of cytomegalovirus exposure and HLA in healthy donors. PCR was performed using 60 Vbeta and 13 Jbeta primers. The repertoire was sequenced with immunoSEQ multiplex PCR; TCRdb's copy has only in-frame clones and lacks some. The sample shows under 200,000 clones, around 76% of them seen only once. Sequencing used PBMCs. Receptor source: a man aged 55 to 70 in good health and CMV-seronegative.

J is TRBJ2-3 and V is TRBV28; tentatively, D is TRBD2 (5 bases). CDR1 and CDR2 from the germline V gene are MDHEN and SYDVKM. This CDR3 comprises 15 residues. V lost 5 bases, J lost 3 bases, and 15 bases lay in between. CDR3 DNA: TGTGCCAGCAGTCACGCCACCACTAGTACAGATACGCAGTATTTT. Its protein is CASSHATTSTDTQYF. Complete variable domain (other parts from reference TRBV28 and TRBJ2-3): DVKVTQSSRYLVKRTGEKVFLECVQDMDHENMFWYRQDPGLGLRLIYFSYDVKMKEKGDIPEGYSVSREKKERFSLILESASTNQTSMYLCASSHATTSTDTQYFGPGTRLTVL.

This rearrangement joins TRBV19 to TRBJ2-7, with D possibly matching TRBD2 (6 bases). The ends were cut back, 4 bases at V and 0 bases at J, with 13 bases in the middle. Germline CDR1 is LNHDA and CDR2 is SQIVND (reference sequence). The CDR3 sequence is 15 residues long. The CDR3 DNA follows: TGTGCCAGTAGTAGGACTACTCCAAGCTCCTACGAGCAGTACTTC. Translation: CASSRTTPSSYEQYF.

This chain uses TRBV7-6 with TRBJ2-5; maybe TRBD1 (5 bases). Trimming shortened V by 2 bases and J by 3 bases, and 10 bases separated the two germline ends. CDR3 size: 14 residues. The germline gives CDR1 SGHVS, CDR2 FNYEAQ. This chain's CDR3 is CASSLMAGKETQYF. The CDR3 region has the DNA TGTGCCAGCAGCTTAATGGCAGGGAAAGAGACCCAGTACTTC.

The rearrangement joins TRBV19 to TRBJ1-2; 9 bases fit TRBD1. This CDR3 is built from 13 residues. J gave up 8 bases and V 6 bases, and 7 bases lay outside the gene matches. Germline V gives CDR1 LNHDA, CDR2 SQIVND (reference sequence). Here the CDR3 reads CASRGQGLWGYTF. CDR3 nucleotide sequence: TGTGCCAGTAGAGGACAGGGGTTGTGGGGCTACACCTTC.

This chain joins TRBV20-1 and TRBJ1-6; weak D call: TRBD1 (5 bases). V lost 5 bases, J lost 15 bases, and 14 bases lay in between. Germline CDR1 is DFQATT and CDR2 is SNEGSKA (reference sequence). This CDR3 spans 11 amino acids. CDR3 amino acids: CSAEAGRDLHF. DNA of the CDR3: TGCAGTGCTGAGGCAGGGAGGGACCTCCACTTT.

This clone was seen a single time. The V and J genes are TRBV19 and TRBJ1-4; tentatively, D is TRBD1 (5 bases). The CDR3 consists of 14 residues. The germline CDR1 and CDR2 sequences are LNHDA and SQIVND (reference sequence). V was trimmed by 5 bases and J by 12 bases, leaving 19 bases between them. The CDR3 sequence is CASSADTAEWQLFF. DNA of the CDR3: TGTGCCAGTAGTGCGGACACAGCCGAGTGGCAACTGTTTTTT.

This clone is a singleton in its sample. V usage is TRBV11-3 and J usage is TRBJ1-3; 7 bases match TRBD1. With V trimmed by 5 bases and J by 0 bases, 13 bases remained unmatched. The CDR3 length is 18 residues. Germline V gene lookup returns CDR1 SGHNT and CDR2 YENEEA. CDR3 amino acids: CASSPTPGQFHSGNTIYF. The CDR3 DNA reads TGTGCCAGCAGCCCAACACCGGGACAGTTTCACTCTGGAAACACCATATATTTT.

In the case of this clone: One end of the junction is discordant with germline, which a read error may explain. This chain joins TRBV7-9 and TRBJ2-5, with 10 bases lining up with TRBD1. The CDR3 consists of 14 residues. In germline, CDR1 is SEHNR, CDR2 FQNEAQ (reference sequence). The DNA for the CDR3 is TGTTCCAGCAGCTCCGGGACAGGGGAAGAGACCCAGTACTTC. It encodes CSSSSGTGEETQYF.

The chain links TRBV7-6 to TRBJ1-6; D perhaps matches TRBD1 (6 bases). V shed 1 base and J shed 7 bases, with 11 bases lying between them. Germline loops: CDR1 SGHVS, CDR2 FNYEAQ. The CDR3 extends over 15 amino acids. CDR3 protein: CASSLEGGLNSPLHF. The CDR3 nucleotides are TGTGCCAGCAGCTTAGAAGGGGGTTTAAATTCACCCCTCCACTTT.

The rearrangement links TRBV5-1 to TRBJ2-5; TRBD1 aligns across 10 bases. Trimming took 1 base from V and 2 from J; bases not matched to a gene: 2. The CDR3 is made up of 15 amino acids. Germline V gene sequence: CDR1 SGHRS, CDR2 YFSETQ. CDR3 sequence reads: CASSLSGQGQETQYF. In nucleotides, the CDR3 is TGCGCCAGCAGCTTGTCGGGACAGGGGCAAGAGACCCAGTACTTC.

V gene TRBV5-1 combines with J gene TRBJ2-5, with TRBD2 as a possible D gene (6 bases). Germline loops: CDR1 SGHRS, CDR2 YFSETQ. The CDR3 contains 15 residues. The germline V and J ends were trimmed by 9 bases and 3 bases, with 21 bases remaining between them. The CDR3 DNA follows: TGCGCCACCTCGGTACAACCGGGGGTCGAAGAGACCCAGTACTTC. Translation gives CATSVQPGVEETQYF. The full variable domain, its missing parts supplied by reference TRBV5-1 and TRBJ2-5, is KAGVTQTPRYLIKTRGQQVTLSCSPISGHRSVSWYQQTPGQGLQFLFEYFSETQRNKGNFPGRFSGRQFSNSRSEMNVSTLELGDSALYLCATSVQPGVEETQYFGPGTRLLVL.

V gene TRBV6-1 combines with J gene TRBJ1-5; possible D gene TRBD1, 6 bases. Germline loops: CDR1 MNHNS, CDR2 SASEGT. V lost 5 bases to trimming and J lost 7 bases, with 12 bases between them. This CDR3 has 13 amino acids. The CDR3 sequence: CASSKGEGQPQHF. In DNA, the CDR3 is TGTGCCAGCAGTAAGGGGGAGGGACAGCCCCAGCATTTT.

This CDR3 reads CASSLVGTTDTQYF. The CDR3 bases are TGTGCCAGCAGCTTAGTTGGTACAACAGATACGCAGTATTTT. V gene TRBV7-2 combines with J gene TRBJ2-3, with D uncertain. CDR1 and CDR2 (germline): SGHTA, FQGNSA. V shed 1 base and J shed 3 bases, with 8 bases lying between them. This CDR3 contains 14 residues.

The chain employs TRBV28 and TRBJ2-3; the match to TRBD2 covers 13 bases. The V gene's germline CDR1 is MDHEN and CDR2 SYDVKM. The CDR3 extends over 16 amino acids. V lost 4 bases to trimming and J lost 3 bases; unmatched junction nucleotides: 4. CDR3 coding DNA: TGTGCCAGCAGTTCCCGGACTAGCGGGAGTACAGATACGCAGTATTTT. This gives the protein CASSSRTSGSTDTQYF.